These T cell receptor beta chains were read from a single sample in a study of blood T cell repertoires in COVID-19. Produced via immunoSEQ multiplex PCR; TCRdb's table is partial and in-frame only. The repertoire holds approximately 40,000 clones, with about 91% as singletons. The sequencing sample was made of peripheral blood. All receptors come from a woman at least 80 years old with acute or convalescent COVID-19. CDR3s include the opening cysteine and the closing phenylalanine or tryptophan. Each record gives: J gene, clone size, V gene, D gene, CDR3 length, CDR3 protein, CDR3 DNA. The D gene is left open where the match is weak. Not all rows give a size; the values are once, few, many and, for expanded clones, a class.

TRBJ2-2 | - | TRBV5-1 | - | 15 | CASSLETSNTGELFF | TGCGCCAGCAGCCTTGAGACTAGTAACACCGGGGAGCTGTTTTTT
TRBJ2-1 | - | TRBV19 | - | 13 | CASSIGGYNEQFF | TGTGCCAGTAGTATCGGGGGCTACAATGAGCAGTTCTTC
TRBJ2-5 | - | TRBV24-1 | - | 13 | CATSATAQETQYF | TGTGCCACCAGTGCCACTGCACAAGAGACCCAGTACTTC
TRBJ2-7 | - | TRBV7-9 | - | 13 | CASSLGVGLEQYF | TGTGCCAGCAGCTTAGGCGTGGGCTTAGAGCAGTACTTC
TRBJ2-1 | - | TRBV5-1 | - | 13 | CASSFRDYNEQFF | TGCGCCAGCAGCTTCCGGGACTACAATGAGCAGTTCTTC
TRBJ1-4 | - | TRBV2 | TRBD1 | 14 | CASGSTPGGGKLFF | TGTGCCAGCGGGAGCACCCCAGGGGGCGGAAAACTGTTTTTT
TRBJ1-5 | few | TRBV30 | - | 15 | CAWSPQAGAGQPQHF | TGTGCCTGGAGTCCACAGGCAGGGGCGGGTCAGCCCCAGCATTTT
TRBJ1-6 | few | TRBV4-1 | - | 15 | CASSQEGRGRVALHF | TGCGCCAGCAGCCAAGAGGGCAGGGGTAGGGTGGCCCTCCACTTT
TRBJ2-5 | - | TRBV9 | TRBD2 | 15 | CASSVSGGASETQYF | TGTGCCAGCAGCGTAAGCGGGGGGGCCTCAGAGACCCAGTACTTC
TRBJ2-1 | - | TRBV27 | TRBD1 | 14 | CASSPDRGRNEQFF | TGTGCCAGCAGTCCGGACAGGGGGCGGAATGAGCAGTTCTTC
TRBJ1-2 | - | TRBV19 | TRBD1 | 13 | CATSGQQFYGYTF | TGTGCCACCTCGGGACAGCAGTTCTATGGCTACACCTTC
TRBJ2-1 | few | TRBV4-2 | TRBD1 | 15 | CASSPPGTGSGEQFF | TGTGCCAGCAGCCCGCCCGGGACAGGGTCAGGTGAGCAGTTCTTC
TRBJ1-1 | few | TRBV6-5 | - | 12 | CASTLAGTEAFF | TGTGCCAGCACCCTAGCGGGAACTGAAGCTTTCTTT
TRBJ2-7 | - | TRBV18 | - | 14 | CASSPKGASYEQYF | TGTGCCAGCTCACCGAAAGGAGCGTCCTACGAGCAGTACTTC
TRBJ2-6 | - | TRBV29-1 | - | 15 | CSVGMGSSGANVLTF | TGCAGCGTTGGAATGGGGAGCTCTGGGGCCAACGTCCTGACTTTC
TRBJ2-1 | - | TRBV29-1 | TRBD1 | 14 | CSVIPGQGRDEQFF | TGCAGCGTCATTCCGGGACAGGGGAGGGATGAGCAGTTCTTC
TRBJ2-2 | - | TRBV5-1 | TRBD1 | 15 | CASSSGTGDTGELFF | TGCGCCAGCAGCTCCGGGACAGGGGACACCGGGGAGCTGTTTTTT
TRBJ2-1 | - | TRBV7-2 | - | 16 | CASSPRGGPKGNEQFF | TGTGCCAGCAGCCCCCGTGGGGGCCCAAAGGGCAATGAGCAGTTCTTC
TRBJ1-2 | - | TRBV14 | - | 12 | CASSQASYGYTF | TGTGCCAGCAGCCAAGCCAGCTATGGCTACACCTTC
TRBJ2-7 | once | TRBV12-5 | TRBD1 | 15 | CASGSSGTVVYEQYF | TGTGCTAGTGGTTCTTCTGGGACAGTAGTTTACGAGCAGTACTTC
TRBJ1-1 | - | TRBV7-2 | - | 14 | CASSSDWGDTEAFF | TGTGCCAGCAGCTCCGACTGGGGGGACACTGAAGCTTTCTTT
TRBJ2-1 | - | TRBV20-1 | TRBD2 | 15 | CSASIRLAGYNEQFF | TGCAGTGCTAGTATAAGACTAGCGGGCTACAATGAGCAGTTCTTC
TRBJ1-2 | - | TRBV19 | TRBD1 | 15 | CASSGQGFSEEGYTF | TGTGCCAGTTCGGGACAGGGGTTCTCCGAGGAGGGCTACACCTTC
TRBJ1-6 | - | TRBV7-2 | TRBD1 | 15 | CASSKRTGENSPLHF | TGTGCCAGCAGCAAGAGGACAGGGGAAAATTCACCCCTCCACTTT
TRBJ1-1 | - | TRBV27 | - | 17 | CASSSRLDGLSYTEAFF | TGTGCCAGCAGTTCTCGACTCGACGGATTATCCTACACTGAAGCTTTCTTT
TRBJ1-3 | - | TRBV5-8 | - | 15 | CASSFPGLPGNTIYF | TGTGCCAGCAGCTTTCCAGGCCTTCCTGGAAACACCATATATTTT
TRBJ2-5 | - | TRBV7-2 | - | 13 | CASSLDRAETQYF | TGTGCCAGCAGCTTAGACAGGGCAGAGACCCAGTACTTC